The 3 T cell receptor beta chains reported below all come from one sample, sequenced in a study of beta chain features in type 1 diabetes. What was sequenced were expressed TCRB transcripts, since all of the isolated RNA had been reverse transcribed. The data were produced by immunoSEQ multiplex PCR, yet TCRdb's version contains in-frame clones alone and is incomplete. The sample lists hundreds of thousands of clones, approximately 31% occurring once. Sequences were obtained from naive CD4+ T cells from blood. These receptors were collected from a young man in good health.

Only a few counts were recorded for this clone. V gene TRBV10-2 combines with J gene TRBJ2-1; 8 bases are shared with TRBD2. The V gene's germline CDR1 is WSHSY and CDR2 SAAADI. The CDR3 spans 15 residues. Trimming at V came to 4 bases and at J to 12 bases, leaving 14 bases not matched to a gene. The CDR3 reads CASSAVLAGGPGQFF. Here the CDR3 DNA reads TGCGCCAGCAGTGCGGTGCTAGCGGGTGGTCCCGGGCAGTTCTTC.

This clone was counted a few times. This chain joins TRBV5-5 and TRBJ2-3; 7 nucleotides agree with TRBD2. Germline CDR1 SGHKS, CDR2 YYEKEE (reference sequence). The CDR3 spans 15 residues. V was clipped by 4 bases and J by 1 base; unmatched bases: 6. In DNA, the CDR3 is TGTGCCAGCAGCGTAACTAGCGCCCGCACAGATACGCAGTATTTT. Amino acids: CASSVTSARTDTQYF.

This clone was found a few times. The CDR3 spells CASSVPGSYGYTF. Written as DNA, the CDR3 is TGTGCCAGCAGCGTACCCGGTAGCTATGGCTACACCTTC. The chain carries TRBV9 and TRBJ1-2, with D uncertain. CDR1 is SGDLS and CDR2 is YYNGEE in the germline V gene. The CDR3 has 13 amino acids. Trimming removed 1 base at V and 4 bases at J, with 8 bases between.